These 18 T cell receptor beta chains were sequenced from one sample in a study of PD-L1 blockade in urothelial cancer. Time point in this sample: peripheral blood 6 weeks after treatment start. The repertoire was sequenced with immunoSEQ multiplex PCR; TCRdb's copy has only in-frame clones and lacks some. The repertoire has 35,000 to 40,000 clones, roughly 90% of them found once; the top ten carry about 23%. The input for sequencing was PBMCs, taken around atezolizumab (anti-PD-L1) treatment. The receptors were gathered from a man between 60 and 75 years old with urothelial cancer.

V usage is TRBV5-1 and J usage is TRBJ1-6; possibly TRBD1 for D (6 bases). V lost 4 bases to trimming and J lost 8 bases, with 13 bases between them. CDR1 and CDR2 (germline): SGHRS, YFSETQ. The CDR3 runs 14 residues. The chain's CDR3 is CASSLDRTDSPLHF. The CDR3, as DNA: TGCGCCAGCAGCCTGGACAGAACAGATTCACCCCTCCACTTT.

The rearrangement joins TRBV9 to TRBJ2-1; maybe TRBD2 (6 bases). The germline CDR1 and CDR2 sequences are SGDLS and YYNGEE. The V and J ends lost 0 bases and 3 bases respectively, with 10 bases between them. The CDR3 is 15 residues long. The CDR3: CASSVGGLHYNEQFF. Here the CDR3 DNA reads TGTGCCAGCAGCGTAGGAGGACTACACTACAATGAGCAGTTCTTC. Combining the CDR3 with reference TRBV9 and TRBJ2-1 gives the whole variable domain DSGVTQTPKHLITATGQRVTLRCSPRSGDLSVYWYQQSLDQGLQFLIQYYNGEERAKGNILERFSAQQFPDLHSELNLSSLELGDSALYFCASSVGGLHYNEQFFGPGTRLTVL.

This clone was picked up one time. V is TRBV5-1 and J is TRBJ2-7; 7 bases match TRBD2. After removal of 3 bases from V and 0 bases from J, the junction contained 6 bases not matched to a gene. The germline V gene encodes CDR1 SGHRS and CDR2 YFSETQ. This CDR3 is built from 15 residues. CDR3 in amino acids: CASSSGTKGSYEQYF. In nucleotides, the CDR3 is TGCGCCAGCAGCTCCGGGACTAAAGGCTCCTACGAGCAGTACTTC.

This chain connects TRBV13 to TRBJ1-3; no firm D call. Trimming shortened V by 1 base and J by 0 bases, and 10 bases separated the two germline ends. This CDR3 has 16 residues. CDR1 and CDR2 from the germline V gene are PRHDT and FYEKMQ (reference sequence). This chain's CDR3 is CASSLAPRSSGNTIYF. In nucleotides, the CDR3 is TGTGCCAGCAGCTTAGCTCCCCGGAGCTCTGGAAACACCATATATTTT.

The rearrangement uses TRBV6-5 and TRBJ1-2; D unclear. V lost 4 bases and J lost 8, with 20 bases in between. The V gene's germline CDR1 is MNHEY and CDR2 SVGAGI. CDR3 length: 15 amino acids. CDR3 loop: CASSSHQRNREGYTF. For the CDR3, the DNA is TGTGCCAGCAGTTCACACCAACGAAACCGTGAAGGCTACACCTTC.

The rearrangement uses TRBV19 and TRBJ2-7, with 8 bases lining up with TRBD1. The J segment lost 3 bases and the V segment lost 4 bases, leaving 8 bases of the junction unmatched. CDR3 length: 15 residues. Germline V gene lookup returns CDR1 LNHDA and CDR2 SQIVND (reference sequence). DNA of the CDR3: TGTGCCAGTAGTACATCTAGGACAGGGAACTACGAGCAGTACTTC. Amino acids: CASSTSRTGNYEQYF. Supplemented by reference TRBV19 and TRBJ2-7, the full variable domain reads DGGITQSPKYLFRKEGQNVTLSCEQNLNHDAMYWYRQDPGQGLRLIYYSQIVNDFQKGDIAEGYSVSREKKESFPLTVTSAQKNPTAFYLCASSTSRTGNYEQYFGPGTRLTVT.

This clone is a singleton in its sample. The rearrangement joins TRBV5-6 to TRBJ1-3; a weak D match, TRBD1 (5 bases). The CDR3 totals 17 residues. The germline V and J ends were trimmed by 1 base and 0 bases, with 14 bases remaining between them. Germline CDR1 SGHDT, CDR2 YYEEEE. The CDR3: CASSLSGPLTSGNTIYF. The CDR3 coding sequence is TGTGCCAGCAGCTTGTCAGGGCCCCTTACCTCTGGAAACACCATATATTTT.

V and J are TRBV28 and TRBJ1-4; TRBD1 is a possible D gene (5 bases). V was cut by 10 bases and J by 3 bases, with 15 bases left in between. The CDR3 is 14 residues long. Germline CDR1 reads MDHEN; CDR2 reads SYDVKM. CDR3 loop: CATREGTANEKLFF. CDR3 coding DNA: TGTGCCACCAGGGAGGGTACCGCTAATGAAAAACTGTTTTTT.

This clone is medium-sized within its sample. The CDR3 region is CASGLVIGGGGAPEAFF. For the CDR3, the DNA is TGTGCTAGTGGTTTGGTCATCGGGGGCGGGGGCGCCCCTGAAGCTTTCTTT. The chain combines TRBV12-5 with TRBJ1-1; maybe TRBD1 (6 bases). Germline V gene sequence: CDR1 LGHNT, CDR2 FRNRAP. The CDR3 covers 17 residues. The V end was cut by 0 bases, the J end by 6 bases, with 20 bases between.

The chain has TRBV5-1 and TRBJ2-1, with TRBD2 matching 11 bases. Germline CDR1 and CDR2: SGHRS and YFSETQ. The CDR3 totals 16 residues. The V gene end was trimmed by 4 bases and the J gene end by 7 bases; junction bases not matched to a gene: 10. CDR3 sequence: CASSRSGTSGENEQFF. CDR3 in DNA: TGCGCCAGCAGCCGATCCGGGACTAGCGGAGAAAATGAGCAGTTCTTC. Variable domain in full (rest from reference TRBV5-1 and TRBJ2-1): KAGVTQTPRYLIKTRGQQVTLSCSPISGHRSVSWYQQTPGQGLQFLFEYFSETQRNKGNFPGRFSGRQFSNSRSEMNVSTLELGDSALYLCASSRSGTSGENEQFFGPGTRLTVL.

The chain recombines TRBV5-1 with TRBJ2-1, with 8 bases matching TRBD2. Germline loops: CDR1 SGHRS, CDR2 YFSETQ. This CDR3 is 15 amino acids long. After removal of 3 bases from V and 6 bases from J, the junction contained 8 bases not matched to a gene. This CDR3 reads CASSSPHGGANEQFF. CDR3 nucleotide sequence: TGCGCCAGCAGCTCTCCTCACGGGGGGGCCAATGAGCAGTTCTTC.

The chain recombines TRBV7-2 with TRBJ2-5; 14 nucleotides agree with TRBD2. V lost 8 bases to trimming and J lost 2 bases; unmatched junction nucleotides: 1. This CDR3 has 14 residues. Per the germline V gene, CDR1 is SGHTA and CDR2 is FQGNSA. The CDR3 loop reads CASRLAGGQETQYF. Here the CDR3 DNA reads TGTGCCAGCCGACTAGCGGGGGGGCAAGAGACCCAGTACTTC.

The genes are TRBV6-5 and TRBJ2-7; 13 bases fit TRBD2. Germline CDR1 MNHEY, CDR2 SVGAGI. Losses at the gene ends were 2 bases for V and 5 bases for J; bases not matched to a gene: 6. The CDR3 has 16 residues. The chain's CDR3 is CASSYPTSGGANEQYF. CDR3 bases: TGTGCCAGCAGTTACCCAACTAGCGGGGGGGCGAACGAGCAGTACTTC.

The CDR3 DNA is TGTGCCAGCAGTTTACAGGGGAGCTCCTATAATTCACCCCTCCACTTT. It yields the protein CASSLQGSSYNSPLHF. This chain connects TRBV6-5 to TRBJ1-6; 7 nucleotides match TRBD1. Germline-derived CDR1 and CDR2 are MNHEY and SVGAGI. The trim removed 4 bases at V and 0 bases at J, leaving 3 bases unmatched. The CDR3 consists of 16 residues.

In its sample, this clone was seen once. The chain is built from TRBV7-9 and TRBJ2-7, with TRBD2 matching over 13 bases. The junction had 9 bases not matched to a gene; V was cut back by 0 bases and J by 7 bases. Germline V gene data show CDR1 as SEHNR and CDR2 as FQNEAQ (reference sequence). This CDR3 region has 17 residues. Here the CDR3 reads CASSLALSGLAGVEQYF. The CDR3 DNA sequence: TGTGCCAGCAGCTTAGCGCTAAGCGGACTAGCGGGAGTTGAGCAGTACTTC.

This chain uses TRBV9 with TRBJ2-1; D unresolved. The CDR3 consists of 15 residues. V was pared by 2 bases and J by 2 bases, with 11 bases between. Germline lookup yields CDR1 SGDLS and CDR2 YYNGEE. This CDR3 is CASSVTQRPYNEQFF. The CDR3 bases are TGTGCCAGCAGCGTTACACAGAGACCCTACAATGAGCAGTTCTTC.

V and J are TRBV29-1 and TRBJ1-5, with 9 positions matching TRBD1. This CDR3 comprises 15 residues. V lost 5 bases, J lost 4 bases, and 9 bases stayed unmatched. Germline CDR1 SQVTM, CDR2 ANQGSEA. Written as DNA, the CDR3 is TGCAGCGTTAAAACCGGGACAGGGTATAATCAGCCCCAGCATTTT. Its translation is CSVKTGTGYNQPQHF.

The chain employs TRBV9 and TRBJ2-3; D is possibly TRBD1 (5 bases). The CDR3 contains 15 residues. V dropped 3 bases and J dropped 0 bases, with 11 bases sitting between them. Per the germline V gene, CDR1 is SGDLS and CDR2 is YYNGEE. CDR3 nucleotide sequence: TGTGCCAGCAGCGATGGACAAGGAAGCACAGATACGCAGTATTTT. This codes for CASSDGQGSTDTQYF. Together with reference TRBV9 and TRBJ2-3, the CDR3 gives the full variable domain: DSGVTQTPKHLITATGQRVTLRCSPRSGDLSVYWYQQSLDQGLQFLIQYYNGEERAKGNILERFSAQQFPDLHSELNLSSLELGDSALYFCASSDGQGSTDTQYFGPGTRLTVL.